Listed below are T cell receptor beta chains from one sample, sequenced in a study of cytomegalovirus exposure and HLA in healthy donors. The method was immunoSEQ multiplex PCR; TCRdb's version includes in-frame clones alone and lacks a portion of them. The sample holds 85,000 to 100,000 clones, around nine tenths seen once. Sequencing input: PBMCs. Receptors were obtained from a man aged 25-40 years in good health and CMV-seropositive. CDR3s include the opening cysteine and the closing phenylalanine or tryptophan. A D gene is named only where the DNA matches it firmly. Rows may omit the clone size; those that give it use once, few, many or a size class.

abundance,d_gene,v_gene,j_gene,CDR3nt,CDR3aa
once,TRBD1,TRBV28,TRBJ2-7,TGTGCCAGCACGACAGGGCCCTACGAGCAGTACTTC,CASTTGPYEQYF
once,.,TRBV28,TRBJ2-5,TGTGCCAGCGGGTCACCAGGGGACCAAGAGACCCAGTACTTC,CASGSPGDQETQYF
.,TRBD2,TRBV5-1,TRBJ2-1,TGCGCCAGCAGCCGGCTAAGGACTAGCGGGAGAATGGGGGTCTACAATGAGCAGTTCTTC,CASSRLRTSGRMGVYNEQFF
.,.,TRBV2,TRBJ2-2,TGTGCCAGCAGCCCTTTAACCGGGGAGCTGTTTTTT,CASSPLTGELFF
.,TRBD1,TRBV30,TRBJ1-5,TGTGCCTGGAGTGTCGGACAGGGGGCGGGTCAGCCCCAGCATTTT,CAWSVGQGAGQPQHF
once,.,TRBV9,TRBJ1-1,TGTGCCAGCAGTCCCGGGTGGTACACTGAAGCTTTCTTT,CASSPGWYTEAFF
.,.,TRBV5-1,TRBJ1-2,TGCGCCAGCAGCTTGTCAGGTTCGGATGGCTACACCTTC,CASSLSGSDGYTF
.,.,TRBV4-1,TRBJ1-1,TGCGCCAGCAGCCGAGAAGGGCGGGGCACTGAAGCTTTCTTT,CASSREGRGTEAFF
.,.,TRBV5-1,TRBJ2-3,TGCGCCAGCAGTTTGAGCAGGGAATCGGCTAGCACAGATACGCAGTATTTT,CASSLSRESASTDTQYF
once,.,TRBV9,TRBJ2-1,TGTGCCAGCAGCGGTAGCCAGTACTCCTACAATGAGCAGTTCTTC,CASSGSQYSYNEQFF
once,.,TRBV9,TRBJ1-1,TGTGCCAGCAGCGTAGGCACCTCCACAGGCATGAACACTGAAGCTTTCTTT,CASSVGTSTGMNTEAFF
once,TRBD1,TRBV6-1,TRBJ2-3,TGTGCCAGCAGTGACCCCGGACAGGGGACGGATACGCAGTATTTT,CASSDPGQGTDTQYF
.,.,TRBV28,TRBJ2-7,TGTGCCAGCAGTTTTGAACTCGGTCGGGACGAGCAGTACTTC,CASSFELGRDEQYF
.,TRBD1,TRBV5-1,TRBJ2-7,TGCGCCAGCAGCTGGGACAGCAACTACGAGCAGTACTTC,CASSWDSNYEQYF
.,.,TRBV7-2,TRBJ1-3,TGTGCCAGCAGCCGTACAGGGACCAACTCTGGAAACACCATATATTTT,CASSRTGTNSGNTIYF
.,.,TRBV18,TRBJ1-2,TGTGCCAGCTCACCGGGTCAGGAAGGGGCTGGCTACACCTTC,CASSPGQEGAGYTF
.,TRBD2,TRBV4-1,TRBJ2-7,TGCGCCAGCAGCCAAGCGGCGACTAGCGGGACGTACGAGCAGTACTTC,CASSQAATSGTYEQYF
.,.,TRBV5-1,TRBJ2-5,TGCGCCAGCAGCCACGGAACAGGGCGAGAGACCCAGTACTTC,CASSHGTGRETQYF
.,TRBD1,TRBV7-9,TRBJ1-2,TGTGCCAGCAGCATACCCGGGACAGGGGGGTACTATGGCTACACCTTC,CASSIPGTGGYYGYTF
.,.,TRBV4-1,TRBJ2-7,TGCGCCAGCAGCCAAGATGGGGGAGGAAAGCAGTACTTC,CASSQDGGGKQYF
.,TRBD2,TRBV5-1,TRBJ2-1,TGCGCCAGCAGCTTGTTTGGGGTTGGGGGACTAAACAATGAGCAGTTCTTC,CASSLFGVGGLNNEQFF
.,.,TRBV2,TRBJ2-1,TGTGCCAGCAGCCCCAATGCGCCCACCTACAATGAGCAGTTCTTC,CASSPNAPTYNEQFF
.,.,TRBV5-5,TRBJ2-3,TGTGCCAGCACGGGGGATTCCACAGATACGCAGTATTTT,CASTGDSTDTQYF
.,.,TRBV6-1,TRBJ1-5,TGTGCCAGCAGTAACGGAGGGGCCACGGAGCAGCCCCAGCATTTT,CASSNGGATEQPQHF